In its sample, the clone carrying this T cell receptor beta chain was seen many times. Its antigen is as yet unknown. The entry originates in a study of T cell repertoires in cytomegalovirus infection. The CDR3 extends over 17 amino acids. The V segment lost 2 bases and the J segment 6 bases; nucleotides outside the gene matches: 13. Germline values: CDR1 SGHTA, CDR2 FQGNSA. TCRdb passed the reads through MiXCR, listing each CDR3 protein once. The sample yields 640,000 or so distinct CDR3 sequences, around 31% seen once. The gene calls are TRBV7-2 and TRBJ2-1; 7 bases are shared with TRBD1. The clonotype comes from a human donor in good health (CMV status not recorded). Some clones in this sample may be carry-over from other donors' samples. Here the sequenced sample was cultured PBMCs, taken from culture after CMV antigen stimulation. In DNA form, the CDR3 reads TGTGCCAGCAGCTTATGGGTAGGGGGCTTTAAGGTCAATGAGCAGTTCTTC. It yields the protein CASSLWVGGFKVNEQFF.